This T cell receptor beta chain was identified in a study of T cells expressing NK-cell markers. As for the study in general: It was sorted CD3+CD56+NKG2C+, CD3+CD56+NKG2C- and CD3+CD56-NKG2C+ T cells that supplied the TCR beta repertoires.

With UMIs, 5'RACE template switching was used to make TCR beta cDNA. Each CDR3 protein gets one entry in TCRdb, which reprocessed the 5' RACE reads and gives no DNA. In all, the sample yields about 370,000 distinct CDR3 sequences. The sequenced material came from blood T cells: a sorted CD56 or NKG2C T cell subset, CD4+ or CD8+ T cells, or bulk PBMC T cells (not recorded which). The source is a woman between 45 and 65 years old in good health.

The CDR3 sequence is CSAPIGSLVGTFKNIQYF. The rearrangement uses TRBV20-1 and TRBJ2-4; TCRdb gives TRBD2 as the D gene, but with no DNA this cannot be confirmed. Germline values: CDR1 DFQATT, CDR2 SNEGSKA (reference sequence). This CDR3 is built from 18 residues.